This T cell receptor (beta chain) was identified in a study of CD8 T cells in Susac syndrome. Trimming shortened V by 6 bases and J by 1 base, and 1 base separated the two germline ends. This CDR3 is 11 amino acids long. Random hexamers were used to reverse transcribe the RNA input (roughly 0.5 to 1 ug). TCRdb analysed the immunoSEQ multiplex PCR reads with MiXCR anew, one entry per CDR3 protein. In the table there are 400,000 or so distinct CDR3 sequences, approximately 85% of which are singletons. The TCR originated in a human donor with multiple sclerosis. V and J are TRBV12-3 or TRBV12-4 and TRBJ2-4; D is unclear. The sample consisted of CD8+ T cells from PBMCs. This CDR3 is CASSAKNIQYF. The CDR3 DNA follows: TGTGCCAGCAGCGCCAAAAACATTCAGTACTTC.